This T cell receptor beta chain was sequenced during a study of CD8 T cells in ankylosing spondylitis. General study points: Earlier authors reported some of these motif variants in reactive arthritis synovial fluid and blood. Disease-linked clones were reportedly significantly enriched in matched ankylosing spondylitis synovial fluid.

For TCR beta, libraries came from quantitative 5'-RACE with molecular barcodes. One entry per CDR3 protein, called by TCRdb with MiXCR from the 5' RACE reads. Of about 240,000 distinct CDR3 sequences listed, about 10% are singletons. Ten or more counts support this clonotype. The target antigen is unknown. The CDR3 covers 16 residues. V was pared by 5 bases and J by 4 bases, with 9 bases of the junction left unmatched. Material for sequencing was blood, either unsorted or a sorted T cell fraction (not recorded which). The TCR originated in a male donor with ankylosing spondylitis or in good health (not recorded which). The rearrangement uses TRBV12-3 or TRBV12-4 and TRBJ2-7; 12 bases fit TRBD2. CDR3 region: CASSPSLAGGPYEQYF. The CDR3 DNA reads TGTGCCAGCAGTCCCTCCCTAGCGGGGGGGCCGTACGAGCAGTACTTC.